This TCR beta chain is from a study of T-cell memory formation after mild COVID-19. Whole-study results and caveats: CM and EM subsets held most contracting CD4+ clones; EMRA held CD8+ ones.

Notes on this clonotype: The target antigen is unknown.

Each CDR3 protein gets one entry after TCRdb re-called the 5' RACE reads with MiXCR. The sample yields roughly 320,000 distinct CDR3 sequences, 25% to 30% seen once. The J segment lost 2 bases and the V segment lost 1 base, leaving 6 bases of the junction unmatched. The CDR3 covers 16 residues. CDR1 and CDR2 from the germline V gene are DFQATT and SNEGSKA (reference sequence). The sequencing input was PBMCs or a T cell subset sorted from them (not recorded which). The sequence was obtained from an adult woman who had mild COVID-19 (a few samples of this study predate the infection). Cell type and time point are not known. The chain uses TRBV20-1 and TRBJ2-3; 10 bases map to TRBD2. This chain's CDR3 is CSARVLTSGFTDTQYF. The DNA of the CDR3 is TGCAGTGCTAGAGTTCTGACTAGCGGGTTCACAGATACGCAGTATTTT.